This TCR beta chain was sequenced for a study of T cells after yellow fever vaccination. V shed 5 bases and J 6 bases; nucleotides not matched to a gene: 10. Germline CDR1 and CDR2: SGHTA and FQGNSA. There are 14 residues in the CDR3. The 5'RACE template-switching step produced TCR cDNA and added a universal primer site and UMIs. One entry per CDR3 protein, called by TCRdb with MiXCR from the 5' RACE reads. The table has around 300,000 distinct CDR3 sequences, roughly 13% seen once; the top ten hold roughly 0.5%. Overall study results and limits: FACS-sorted repertoires could contain abundant clonotypes contaminating from the bulk population. By day 5 rather than day 15, the secondary response had peaked, though it was weaker. Shared CD4/CD8 clonotypes were a small share, likely from convergent recombination.

This clonotype turned up a few times. Its antigen is not identified. The source was CD4+ T cells sorted from PBMCs, collected 45 days after the yellow fever booster vaccination. This receptor was identified in a man aged 25-40 years who received the YFV17D yellow fever vaccine. This rearrangement joins TRBV7-2 to TRBJ2-7; 7 bases are a match to TRBD2. CDR3 coding DNA: TGTGCCAGCAGCCTCGGACTAGGGAGCGGCGAGCAGTACTTC. Amino acids: CASSLGLGSGEQYF. Looking up the rest from reference TRBV7-2 and TRBJ2-7 gives the full variable domain: GAGVSQSPSNKVTEKGKDVELRCDPISGHTALYWYRQSLGQGLEFLIYFQGNSAPDKSGLPSDRFSAERTGGSVSTLTIQRTQQEDSAVYLCASSLGLGSGEQYFGPGTRLTVT.